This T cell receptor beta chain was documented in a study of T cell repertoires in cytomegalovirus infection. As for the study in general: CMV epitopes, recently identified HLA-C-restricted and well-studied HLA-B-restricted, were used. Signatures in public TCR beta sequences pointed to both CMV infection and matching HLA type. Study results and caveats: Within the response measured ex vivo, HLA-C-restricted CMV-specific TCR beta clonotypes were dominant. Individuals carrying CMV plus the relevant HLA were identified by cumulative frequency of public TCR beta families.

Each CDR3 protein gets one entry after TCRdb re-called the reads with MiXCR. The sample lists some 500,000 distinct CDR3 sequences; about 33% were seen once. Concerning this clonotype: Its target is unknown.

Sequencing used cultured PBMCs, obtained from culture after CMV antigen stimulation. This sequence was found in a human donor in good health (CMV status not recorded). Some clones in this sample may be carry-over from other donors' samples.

In DNA form, the CDR3 reads TGTGCCAGCAGCTCTAGGATTGAGAATGAGCAGTTCTTC. Translating it yields CASSSRIENEQFF. The chain is built from TRBV11-1 and TRBJ2-1, with D hard to call. The CDR3 is 13 amino acids. The germline gives CDR1 SGHAT, CDR2 FQDESV (reference sequence). The V end was cut by 4 bases, the J end by 7 bases, with 11 bases between.